Each of the 4 T cell receptor beta chains below was sequenced from the same sample in a study of blood T cell repertoires in COVID-19. This table comes from immunoSEQ multiplex PCR, and its TCRdb copy is limited to in-frame clones, with some not included. The sample consists of some 200,000 clones, 81% of them appearing once. Material for sequencing was PBMCs or T cells enriched from blood (not recorded which). The source is a woman between 45 and 65 years old with acute COVID-19.

The chain joins TRBV19 to TRBJ2-7; 11 bases are a match to TRBD2. There are 14 residues in the CDR3. The J segment lost 4 bases and the V segment lost 6 bases, leaving 5 bases of the junction unmatched. Per germline, CDR1 LNHDA and CDR2 SQIVND (reference sequence). The DNA for the CDR3 is TGTGCCAGTAGCCCTCGACTAGCGGGATACGAGCAGTACTTC. Residues: CASSPRLAGYEQYF.

V is TRBV20-1 and J is TRBJ1-5; unclear D gene. Germline V gene lookup returns CDR1 DFQATT and CDR2 SNEGSKA (reference sequence). Trimming stripped 3 bases from V and 2 bases from J, with 11 bases between. There are 14 residues in the CDR3. Here the CDR3 reads CSASLATGNQPQHF. CDR3 DNA: TGCAGTGCTAGTCTTGCAACAGGCAATCAGCCCCAGCATTTT.

The genes are TRBV28 and TRBJ1-1; perhaps TRBD1 as D (6 bases). There are 14 residues in the CDR3. Germline CDR1 MDHEN, CDR2 SYDVKM. Trimming removed 8 bases from V and 3 bases from J, with 16 bases in between. For the CDR3, the DNA is TGTGCCAGCGGTCGGATAGGGGGACACACTGAAGCTTTCTTT. As protein: CASGRIGGHTEAFF.

This clone was observed a single time. The chain couples TRBV5-1 to TRBJ2-5, with D possibly TRBD2 on 6 matching bases. This CDR3 has 14 amino acids. V gave up 8 bases and J gave up 9 bases, with 23 bases separating them. Germline values: CDR1 SGHRS, CDR2 YFSETQ. CDR3 DNA sequence: TGCGCCAGTATGGGCGACAGCGGGCTAAGGGCCCAGTACTTC. It codes for CASMGDSGLRAQYF.